The text below deals with one TCR beta chain. What it binds is unknown. The source of the sample is a study of cytomegalovirus exposure and HLA in healthy donors. General study findings and limits: It emerged from a later analysis that several of the most significant clusters appeared to be linked to common viral pathogens. Later on, a genetic analysis was performed. It linked a missense variant in DCLRE1C with V- and J-gene trimming of TCR beta. HLA alleles were associated with around 17,000 TCR beta sequences in a later analysis at 0.05 false discovery rate.

This CDR3 contains 14 residues. Trimming took 4 bases from V and 2 from J, leaving 11 bases between them. Germline CDR1 LNHDA, CDR2 SQIVND (reference sequence). PCR employed 60 Vbeta and 13 Jbeta primers. Generated by immunoSEQ multiplex PCR, the TCRdb table keeps only in-frame clones and is missing some. The table lists approximately 41,000 clones, about 84% of them singletons, with roughly 2.5% in the top ten. Input material: PBMCs. The source of this sequence is a man aged 50 or older in good health and CMV-seronegative. The chain recombines TRBV19 with TRBJ1-2, with a weak D call TRBD1 (5 bases). CDR3 nucleotide sequence: TGTGCCAGTAGTACAGGGATTCAGAACTATGGCTACACCTTC. Translating it yields CASSTGIQNYGYTF. Combining the CDR3 with reference TRBV19 and TRBJ1-2 gives the whole variable domain DGGITQSPKYLFRKEGQNVTLSCEQNLNHDAMYWYRQDPGQGLRLIYYSQIVNDFQKGDIAEGYSVSREKKESFPLTVTSAQKNPTAFYLCASSTGIQNYGYTFGSGTRLTVV.